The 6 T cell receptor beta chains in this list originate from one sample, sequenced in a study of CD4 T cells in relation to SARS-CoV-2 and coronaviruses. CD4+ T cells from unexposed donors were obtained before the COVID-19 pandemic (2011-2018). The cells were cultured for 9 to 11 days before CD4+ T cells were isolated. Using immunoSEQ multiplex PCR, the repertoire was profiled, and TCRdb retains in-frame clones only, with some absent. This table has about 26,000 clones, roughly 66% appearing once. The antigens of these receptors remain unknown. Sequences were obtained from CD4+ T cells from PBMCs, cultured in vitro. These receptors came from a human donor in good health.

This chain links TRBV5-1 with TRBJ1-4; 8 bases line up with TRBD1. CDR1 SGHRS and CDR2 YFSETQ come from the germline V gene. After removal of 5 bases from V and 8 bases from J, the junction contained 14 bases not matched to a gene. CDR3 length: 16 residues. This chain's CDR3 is CASSQGAAPRVEKLFF. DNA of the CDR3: TGCGCCAGCAGTCAGGGGGCGGCCCCGCGCGTAGAAAAACTGTTTTTT.

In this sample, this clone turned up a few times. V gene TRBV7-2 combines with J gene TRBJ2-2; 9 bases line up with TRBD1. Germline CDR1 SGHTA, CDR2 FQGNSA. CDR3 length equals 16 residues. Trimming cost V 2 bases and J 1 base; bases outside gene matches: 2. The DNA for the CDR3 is TGTGCCAGCAGCTTATGGACAGGGGAGAACACCGGGGAGCTGTTTTTT. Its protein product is CASSLWTGENTGELFF.

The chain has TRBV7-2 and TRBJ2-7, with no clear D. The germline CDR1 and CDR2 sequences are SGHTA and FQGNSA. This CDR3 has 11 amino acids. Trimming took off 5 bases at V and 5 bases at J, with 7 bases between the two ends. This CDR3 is CASSAADEQYF. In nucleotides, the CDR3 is TGTGCCAGCAGCGCGGCCGACGAGCAGTACTTC.

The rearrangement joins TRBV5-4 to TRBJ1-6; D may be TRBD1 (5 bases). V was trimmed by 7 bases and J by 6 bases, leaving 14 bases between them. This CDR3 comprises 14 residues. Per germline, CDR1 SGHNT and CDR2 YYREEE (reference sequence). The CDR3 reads CASGKEGVNSPLHF. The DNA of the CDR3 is TGTGCCAGCGGCAAGGAAGGGGTTAATTCACCCCTCCACTTT. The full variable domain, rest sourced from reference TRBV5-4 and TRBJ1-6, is ETGVTQSPTHLIKTRGQQVTLRCSSQSGHNTVSWYQQALGQGPQFIFQYYREEENGRGNFPPRFSGLQFPNYSSELNVNALELDDSALYLCASGKEGVNSPLHFGNGTRLTVT.

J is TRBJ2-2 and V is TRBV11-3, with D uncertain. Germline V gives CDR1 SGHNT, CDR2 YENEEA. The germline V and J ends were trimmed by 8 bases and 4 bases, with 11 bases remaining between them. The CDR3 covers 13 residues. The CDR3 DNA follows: TGTGCCAGCGAATCCCAAAGCACCGGGGAGCTGTTTTTT. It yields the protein CASESQSTGELFF. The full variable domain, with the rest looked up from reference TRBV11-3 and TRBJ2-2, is EAGVVQSPRYKIIEKKQPVAFWCNPISGHNTLYWYLQNLGQGPELLIRYENEEAVDDSQLPKDRFSAERLKGVDSTLKIQPAELGDSAVYLCASESQSTGELFFGEGSRLTVL.

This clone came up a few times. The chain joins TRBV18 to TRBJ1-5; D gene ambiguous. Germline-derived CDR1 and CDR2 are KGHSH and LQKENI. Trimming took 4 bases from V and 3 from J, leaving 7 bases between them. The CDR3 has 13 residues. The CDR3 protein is CASSQAYNQPQHF. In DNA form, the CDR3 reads TGTGCCAGCTCACAGGCCTACAATCAGCCCCAGCATTTT.